Below, one TCR beta chain is given with its context. Its specificity is not known. CDR3 length equals 18 residues. The germline V gene encodes CDR1 SGHRS and CDR2 YFSETQ. V lost 1 base and J lost 1, with 15 bases in between. The record originates from a study of immune cell composition in non-small cell lung cancer. Study results and caveats: Smoking pack-years did not significantly correlate with tumour TCR-beta clonality. Top 10 clone scores and clonality were higher in squamous than adenocarcinoma.

Profiling relied on immunoSEQ multiplex PCR, and the TCRdb table lists in-frame clones only, not all of them. The sample has roughly 10,000 clones, approximately 64% seen once; the top ten hold over 8%. Sequencing was performed on lung tumor tissue. The chain combines TRBV5-1 with TRBJ2-6; D is undetermined. The TCR originated in a human donor with non-small cell lung cancer. The CDR3 sequence: CASSLNGENYSGANVLTF. CDR3 nucleotides: TGCGCCAGCAGCTTGAACGGAGAGAACTATTCTGGGGCCAACGTCCTGACTTTC.